The present entry profiles one T cell receptor (beta chain) with its context. The target of this receptor is not known. Possible read error: a much larger clone is one base away. CDR1 and CDR2, looked up from the germline V gene, are ENHRY and SYGVKD. The CDR3 holds 12 amino acids from the cysteine to the phenylalanine. Only the CDR3 portion is preserved as DNA: 36 bases, with reading frame beginning at the first base. The sample is drawn from a study of T-cell memory formation after mild COVID-19 (dated by TCRdb to the early 2020s). For the study in its entirety: TCR sequence clusters from the two donors were largely donor specific. In a couple of donors, T-cell clones that expanded and contracted after mild COVID-19 were tracked by sequencing TCRalpha and TCRbeta repertoires over time. The cohort comprised two young, previously healthy adult volunteers, one female and one male.

Ficoll-Paque density gradient centrifugation was used to isolate PBMCs. TCRdb shows the sequencer as Illumina NovaSeq 6000. TCRalpha and TCRbeta cDNA libraries were constructed by 5'RACE with constant-segment primers, with sample barcodes and unique molecular identifiers being introduced. Trizol reagent was used to extract RNA from every sample. Library amplification was performed in two PCR steps, and a second sample barcode and Illumina TruSeq adapters were introduced in the second step. The libraries were sequenced on an Illumina NovaSeq using 2 x 150 bp paired-end reads. In the authors' own workflow: Reads were demultiplexed and collapsed into UMI-guided consensus sequences with migec v1.2.7. Using mixcr v2.1.11, the UMI consensuses were aligned to TRA and TRB V and J templates and assembled into clonotypes. A clonotype was counted as expanded or contracted only if both edgeR and NoisET called the change significant, with noise models trained on biological replicates. For edgeR calls, a false discovery rate-adjusted p below 0.01 and a log2 fold-change threshold of 1 were applied. PCA with hierarchical clustering of max-normalized trajectories of the 1000 most abundant clonotypes was used as exploratory dynamics analysis. Each responding clone was given a CD4 or CD8 phenotype based on the CD4+ and CD8+ repertoires, which had been sequenced separately. The raw public data were reprocessed by TCRdb itself: fastp quality trimming at Q25, MiXCR clonotype calling, in-frame beta chains only. For every CDR3 protein sequence, its rows merge into one entry that carries the most common genes and DNA. TCRdb assigned the V and J calls; the authors' analysis was not used. The sample table holds tens of thousands of distinct CDR3 sequences, of which 12% were seen once. The ten largest clones represent 24% of the sample.

Points the paper makes about the study in general: Some responding clones were detected in pre-infection memory, suggesting pre-existing cross-reactive memory T cells joined the SARS-CoV-2 response. Contracting CD4+ clones turned up mainly in the CM and EM memory subsets, whereas EMRA was where CD8+ clones were enriched. The study covered only two mild cases, and larger cohorts including severe cases with pre-infection samples were considered necessary. Clones contracting from day 15 to 85 had balanced CD4/CD8 phenotypes, while a second wave expanding from day 15 to 37 was biased towards CD4+. The second-wave clones that peaked on day 37 were not confirmed to be SARS-CoV-2 specific.

The source material was PBMCs or a T cell subset sorted from them (not recorded which). The chain joins TRBV10-3 to TRBJ2-1; TRBD2 is a possible D gene, resting on 5 matching bases. The sequence was collected from a young man who had mild COVID-19 (a few samples of this study predate the infection). The sample titles of this study are shuffled in the database, so cell type and time point are left out; the donor was told from shared clones. The nucleotide sequence is TGTGCCATCAGTGAGACCGGGGTTGAGAAGTTCTTC. Its translation is CAISETGVEKFF.